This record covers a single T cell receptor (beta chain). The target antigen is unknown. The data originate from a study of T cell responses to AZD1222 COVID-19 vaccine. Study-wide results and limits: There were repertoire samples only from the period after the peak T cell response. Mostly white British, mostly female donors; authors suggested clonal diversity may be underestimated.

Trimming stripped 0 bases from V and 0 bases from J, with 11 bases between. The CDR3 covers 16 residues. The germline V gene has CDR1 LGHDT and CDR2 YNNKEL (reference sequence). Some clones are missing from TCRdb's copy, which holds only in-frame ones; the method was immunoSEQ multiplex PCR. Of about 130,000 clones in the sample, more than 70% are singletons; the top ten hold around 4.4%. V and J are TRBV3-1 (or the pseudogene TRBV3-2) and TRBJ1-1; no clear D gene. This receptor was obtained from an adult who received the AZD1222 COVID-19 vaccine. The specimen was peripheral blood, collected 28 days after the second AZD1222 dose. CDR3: CASSQEVGLLNTEAFF. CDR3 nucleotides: TGTGCCAGCAGCCAAGAAGTAGGCCTCTTGAACACTGAAGCTTTCTTT.